This TCR beta chain was observed in a study of T cell repertoires in cytomegalovirus infection. Findings and limits, study-wide: HLA-C-restricted CMV-specific TCR beta clonotypes prevailed in the ex vivo response.

This clonotype was detected ten times or more. Its antigen remains unknown. Sequence at one end of the junction differs from germline and may be a read error. Germline V gene lookup returns CDR1 SGHTA and CDR2 FQGNSA. The CDR3 spans 16 residues. MiXCR, applied by TCRdb to the reads, yields one record per CDR3 protein. Of 350,000 to 450,000 distinct CDR3 sequences listed, about a sixth were seen once; the top ten hold around 9.3%. The sample taken for sequencing was PBMCs. The chain uses TRBV7-2 and TRBJ2-1; 13 bases are shared with TRBD2. The receptor comes from a human donor in good health (CMV status not recorded). Some clones in this sample may be carry-over from other donors' samples. DNA of the CDR3: TGTGCCAGCAGCGTAGCCGGGACTAGCGGGACCTATGAGCAGTTCTTC. This translates into CASSVAGTSGTYEQFF.